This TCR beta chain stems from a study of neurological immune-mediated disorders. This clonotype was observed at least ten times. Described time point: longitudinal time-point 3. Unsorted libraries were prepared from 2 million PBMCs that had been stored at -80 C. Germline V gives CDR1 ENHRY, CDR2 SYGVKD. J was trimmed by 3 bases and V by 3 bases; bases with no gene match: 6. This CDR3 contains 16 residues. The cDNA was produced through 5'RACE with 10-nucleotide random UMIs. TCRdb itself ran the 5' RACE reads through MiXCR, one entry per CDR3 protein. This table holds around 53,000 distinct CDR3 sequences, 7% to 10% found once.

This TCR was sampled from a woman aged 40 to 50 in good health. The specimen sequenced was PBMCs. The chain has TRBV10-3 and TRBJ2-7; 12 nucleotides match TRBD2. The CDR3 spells CAISDRTSGNIYEQYF. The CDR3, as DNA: TGTGCCATCAGTGATAGGACTAGCGGGAACATCTACGAGCAGTACTTC.